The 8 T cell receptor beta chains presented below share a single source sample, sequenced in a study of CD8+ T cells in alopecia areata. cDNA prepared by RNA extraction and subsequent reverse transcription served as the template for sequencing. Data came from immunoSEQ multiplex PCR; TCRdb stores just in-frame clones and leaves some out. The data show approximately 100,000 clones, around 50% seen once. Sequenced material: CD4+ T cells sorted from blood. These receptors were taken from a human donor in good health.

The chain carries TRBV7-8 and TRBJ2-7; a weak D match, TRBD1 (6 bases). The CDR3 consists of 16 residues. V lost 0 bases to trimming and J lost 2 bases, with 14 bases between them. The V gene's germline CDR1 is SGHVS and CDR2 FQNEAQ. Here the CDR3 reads CASSLAAGAFAYEQYF. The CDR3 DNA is TGTGCCAGCAGCTTAGCTGCAGGGGCCTTCGCCTACGAGCAGTACTTC.

CDR3 region: CASISRMRTSPYNEQFF. The DNA of the CDR3 is TGCGCCAGCATCAGCCGAATGCGGACTAGTCCCTACAATGAGCAGTTCTTC. The rearrangement uses TRBV23-1 and TRBJ2-1; TRBD2 agrees at 7 bases. TRBV23-1 has ORF status, its function being uncertain. This CDR3 spans 17 amino acids. The V segment lost 7 bases and the J segment 2 bases; nucleotides outside the gene matches: 14.

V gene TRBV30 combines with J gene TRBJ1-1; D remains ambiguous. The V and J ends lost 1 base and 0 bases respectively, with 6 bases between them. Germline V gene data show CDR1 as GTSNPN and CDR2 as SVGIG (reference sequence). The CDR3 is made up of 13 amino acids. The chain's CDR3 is CAWSALMNTEAFF. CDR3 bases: TGTGCCTGGAGTGCTCTAATGAACACTGAAGCTTTCTTT.

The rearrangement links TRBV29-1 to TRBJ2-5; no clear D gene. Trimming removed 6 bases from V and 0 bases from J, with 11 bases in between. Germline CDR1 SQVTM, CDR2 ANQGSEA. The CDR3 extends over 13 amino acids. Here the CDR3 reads CSVGSLYQETQYF. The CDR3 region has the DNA TGCAGCGTGGGCAGCTTGTACCAAGAGACCCAGTACTTC.

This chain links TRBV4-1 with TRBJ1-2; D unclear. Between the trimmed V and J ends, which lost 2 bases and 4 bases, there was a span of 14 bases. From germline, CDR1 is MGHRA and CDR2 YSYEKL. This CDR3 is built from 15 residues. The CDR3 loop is CASSQSAGEAYGYTF. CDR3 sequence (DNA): TGCGCCAGCAGCCAATCCGCCGGGGAAGCCTATGGCTACACCTTC.

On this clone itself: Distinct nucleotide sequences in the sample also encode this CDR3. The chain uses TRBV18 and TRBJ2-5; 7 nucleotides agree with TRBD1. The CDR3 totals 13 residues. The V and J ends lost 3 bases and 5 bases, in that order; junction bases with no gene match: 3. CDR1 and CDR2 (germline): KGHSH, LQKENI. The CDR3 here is CASSPGQTETQYF. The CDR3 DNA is TGTGCCAGCTCACCGGGACAGACGGAGACCCAGTACTTC.

The CDR3 nucleotides read TGTGCCAGCAGCTTAGGGACAAGGACCGGGGAGCTGTTTTTT. The encoded protein is CASSLGTRTGELFF. This chain connects TRBV7-2 to TRBJ2-2; D possibly corresponds to TRBD1 (5 bases). Germline V gene sequence: CDR1 SGHTA, CDR2 FQGNSA. The V end lost 1 base, the J end lost 5 bases, and 8 bases lay between the germline ends. CDR3 length: 14 amino acids.

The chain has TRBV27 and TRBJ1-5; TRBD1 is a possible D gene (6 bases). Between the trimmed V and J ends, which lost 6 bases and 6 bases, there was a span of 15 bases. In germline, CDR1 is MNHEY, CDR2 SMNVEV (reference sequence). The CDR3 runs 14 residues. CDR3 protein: CASRNAGARQPQHF. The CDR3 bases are TGTGCCAGCAGGAACGCGGGGGCTCGTCAGCCCCAGCATTTT.